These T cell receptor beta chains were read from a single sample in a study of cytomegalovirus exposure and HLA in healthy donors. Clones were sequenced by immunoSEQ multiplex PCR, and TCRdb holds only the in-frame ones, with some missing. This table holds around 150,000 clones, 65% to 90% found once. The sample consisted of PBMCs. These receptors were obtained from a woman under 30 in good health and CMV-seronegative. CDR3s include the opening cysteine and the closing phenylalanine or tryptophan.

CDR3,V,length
CASSLMAGAGTDTQYF,TRBV27,16
CASSMGGQGQETQYF,TRBV19,15
CASSQPIRASGRFCQPQHF,TRBV14,19
CASSSLIGTGHFSNEQFF,TRBV11-2,18
CASSLRTGGTGELFF,TRBV5-1,15
CAWRAQGDYYEQYF,TRBV30,14
CASSPSDSGFSNYGYTF,TRBV18,17
CASSSGLAGVYYNEQFF,TRBV5-1,17
CASSEMGDRAQPQHF,TRBV6-1,15
CASISPGLAVYEQYF,TRBV6-1,15
CASSRTGPLYGYTF,TRBV28,14
CSSSLTSFERDTEAFF,TRBV7-9,16
CASRASGLAGTGELFF,TRBV27,16
CASSLSTSGELFF,TRBV11-2,13
CASSFFGELFF,TRBV6-1,11
CASSPLGDYNEQFF,TRBV27,14
CASSPHLNTEAFF,TRBV12-1,13
CASRSANRGRRAEAFF,TRBV21-1,16
CASGLVLNRVTNEQFF,TRBV12-5,16
CASSVKAGGGEQYF,TRBV5-1,14
CASSLGRVLAGEDEQFF,TRBV7-8,17
CASSPFGNTIYF,TRBV18,12
CASSPGVTGVYGYTF,TRBV27,15
CASARERSYEQYF,TRBV6-5,13
CASSPPTGTPQGKPQHF,TRBV18,17
CASSTHTENGYTF,TRBV28,13
CAWRAVHPYGYTF,TRBV30,13
CASRSPDEKLFF,TRBV4-2,12
CASSPGFVAFF,TRBV14,11
CSVEQVGDEQYF,TRBV29-1,12
CASKWDRFTGELFF,TRBV30,14
CASSFPGLESEQYF,TRBV7-9,14
CASSGSGGGTQETQYF,TRBV28,16
CASSYSRSEGNGYTF,TRBV6-5,15
CASSPGTDTQYF,TRBV14,12
CAWSYGVQETQYF,TRBV30,13